The rows below give T cell receptor beta chains drawn from one sample of a study of T cells after yellow fever vaccination. MiXCR was run by TCRdb on the 5' RACE reads, yielding one entry per CDR3 protein. The data show more than 110,000 distinct CDR3 sequences, with 6.6% seen just once and more than 0.6% held by the top ten. Sample: CD4+ T cells sorted from PBMCs, taken 10 days after the yellow fever booster vaccination. The receptors come from a man aged 30 to 45 who received the YFV17D yellow fever vaccine. CDR3s include the opening cysteine and the closing phenylalanine or tryptophan. The D gene is left open where the match is weak. The size of a clone is reported for some rows only, either as once, few or many, or as a class for expanded clones.

size,V,J,D,CDR3,DNA
many,TRBV10-3,TRBJ1-1,-,CATLRGNTEAFF,TGTGCCACCCTACGGGGGAACACTGAAGCTTTCTTT
many,TRBV4-3,TRBJ2-3,-,CASSQVYSGYTDTQYF,TGCGCCAGCAGCCAAGTTTATAGCGGCTACACAGATACGCAGTATTTT
many,TRBV6-5,TRBJ1-1,TRBD1,CASSYSPGGYTEAFF,TGTGCCAGCAGTTACTCGCCAGGGGGGTACACTGAAGCTTTCTTT
many,TRBV19,TRBJ2-5,-,CASSMGGYLGQETQYF,TGTGCCAGTAGTATGGGTGGCTACCTGGGCCAAGAGACCCAGTACTTC
many,TRBV5-1,TRBJ1-3,-,CASSHDGGQGNTIYF,TGCGCCAGCAGCCACGACGGGGGGCAAGGAAACACCATATATTTT
few,TRBV7-2,TRBJ1-6,-,CASSLGWEGGRSPLHF,TGTGCCAGCAGCTTAGGTTGGGAGGGCGGTCGATCACCCCTCCACTTT
few,TRBV7-2,TRBJ1-4,-,CASSLVGSGNEKLFF,TGTGCCAGCAGCTTAGTAGGGTCCGGTAATGAAAAACTGTTTTTT
many,TRBV5-1,TRBJ2-2,-,CASSVEPGELFF,TGCGCCAGCAGCGTTGAACCCGGGGAGCTGTTTTTT
few,TRBV9,TRBJ2-5,-,CASSVVGSGSPQYF,TGTGCCAGCAGCGTAGTAGGGTCCGGGAGTCCCCAGTACTTC
many,TRBV6-1,TRBJ1-4,TRBD1,CASRKRPGTGETKLFF,TGTGCCAGCAGGAAACGGCCCGGGACAGGGGAAACAAAACTGTTTTTT
few,TRBV9,TRBJ2-4,-,CASSPYGGDIQYF,TGTGCCAGCAGCCCTTACGGAGGGGACATTCAGTACTTC
many,TRBV18,TRBJ2-1,-,CASSSPIGVRNEQFF,TGTGCCAGCTCGTCTCCTATAGGGGTACGCAATGAGCAGTTCTTC
-,TRBV6-1,TRBJ1-5,-,CASSELPTRINQPQHF,TGTGCCAGCAGTGAACTCCCGACACGGATCAATCAGCCCCAGCATTTT
many,TRBV14,TRBJ2-7,-,CASSQLYEQYF,TGTGCCAGCAGCCAACTCTACGAGCAGTACTTC
many,TRBV9,TRBJ2-6,-,CASSPRWGISGANVLTF,TGTGCCAGCAGCCCCCGTTGGGGGATCTCTGGGGCCAACGTCCTGACTTTC
many,TRBV20-1,TRBJ2-7,-,CSARPLGPYEQYF,TGCAGTGCTAGGCCCCTTGGGCCCTACGAGCAGTACTTC
many,TRBV23-1,TRBJ2-7,TRBD1,CASSTGTDTYEQYF,TGCGCCAGCAGTACCGGGACAGATACCTACGAGCAGTACTTC
many,TRBV3-1,TRBJ2-4,TRBD1,CASSQGQGIQYF,TGTGCCAGCAGCCAAGGACAGGGCATTCAGTACTTC
many,TRBV20-1,TRBJ2-1,TRBD1,CSILHGQGGNEQFF,TGCAGCATCCTTCACGGACAGGGGGGGAATGAGCAGTTCTTC
many,TRBV7-8,TRBJ2-2,TRBD2,CASSYRGSLQSGELFF,TGTGCCAGCAGCTATCGCGGGAGTCTTCAGTCCGGGGAGCTGTTTTTT
few,TRBV7-9,TRBJ2-5,-,CASSVYGDPETQYF,TGTGCCAGCAGCGTGTACGGGGACCCAGAGACCCAGTACTTC
many,TRBV20-1,TRBJ1-5,-,CSALARVGGNQPQHF,TGCAGTGCGCTCGCCCGTGTAGGAGGCAATCAGCCCCAGCATTTT
many,TRBV2,TRBJ2-2,TRBD2,CASRTSANTGELFF,TGTGCCAGCAGGACTAGCGCGAACACCGGGGAGCTGTTTTTT
many,TRBV20-1,TRBJ2-4,-,CSVAQPLVENIQYF,TGCAGTGTGGCCCAACCCTTGGTAGAAAACATTCAGTACTTC
many,TRBV7-2,TRBJ2-1,TRBD2,CASSLARLAGLYNEQFF,TGTGCCAGCAGCTTAGCGCGACTAGCGGGCCTCTACAATGAGCAGTTCTTC
many,TRBV10-3,TRBJ2-1,TRBD2,CAIRPGLAGGNNNEQFF,TGTGCCATCAGACCGGGACTAGCGGGAGGTAACAACAATGAGCAGTTCTTC
many,TRBV10-3,TRBJ2-5,-,CAISERGAQETQYF,TGTGCCATCAGTGAGAGGGGAGCCCAAGAGACCCAGTACTTC
many,TRBV6-5,TRBJ2-1,-,CASRTRERVNEQFF,TGTGCCAGCCGAACCAGGGAGAGGGTCAATGAGCAGTTCTTC
-,TRBV12-3/TRBV12-4,TRBJ2-3,TRBD2,CTSSTWTSGRVTDTQYF,TGTACCAGCAGTACATGGACTAGCGGGAGGGTTACAGATACGCAGTATTTT
-,TRBV4-3,TRBJ2-1,-,CASSVRGRNEQFF,TGCGCCAGCAGCGTTCGGGGGCGCAATGAGCAGTTCTTC
many,TRBV20-1,TRBJ2-3,-,CSARAQGPYTDTQYF,TGCAGTGCTAGAGCTCAGGGGCCCTACACAGATACGCAGTATTTT
many,TRBV29-1,TRBJ2-3,-,CSVTLTDTQYF,TGCAGCGTCACCCTGACGGATACGCAGTATTTT
many,TRBV29-1,TRBJ2-7,TRBD2,CSVLVLAGRAHREQYF,TGCAGCGTTCTTGTCCTAGCGGGGAGGGCTCACCGCGAGCAGTACTTC
many,TRBV20-1,TRBJ1-5,-,CSASGGQPNQPQHF,TGCAGTGCTAGCGGCGGACAGCCGAATCAGCCCCAGCATTTT
many,TRBV9,TRBJ2-5,TRBD2,CASSAATSGWFQETQYF,TGTGCCAGCAGCGCAGCGACTAGCGGGTGGTTCCAAGAGACCCAGTACTTC
many,TRBV5-6,TRBJ2-4,-,CASSLSGLSLLF,TGTGCCAGCAGCTTGTCCGGGCTCTCCCTCCTCTTC
few,TRBV6-2/TRBV6-3,TRBJ2-7,-,CASSRLDEQYF,TGTGCCAGCAGTCGTCTTGACGAGCAGTACTTC
many,TRBV12-3/TRBV12-4,TRBJ1-1,-,CASSLNSLNTEAFF,TGTGCCAGCAGTTTAAACAGTCTGAACACTGAAGCTTTCTTT
many,TRBV29-1,TRBJ2-5,TRBD1,CSVARGSGTQYF,TGCAGCGTTGCCAGGGGGAGCGGGACCCAGTACTTC
many,TRBV20-1,TRBJ2-1,TRBD2,CSASGTSGTYNEQFF,TGCAGTGCTAGTGGGACTAGCGGGACCTACAATGAGCAGTTCTTC
many,TRBV20-1,TRBJ2-1,-,CSARRGGYNEQFF,TGCAGTGCTAGGCGAGGGGGGTACAATGAGCAGTTCTTC
many,TRBV7-6,TRBJ2-4,-,CASSQIAAMGVGAKNIQYF,TGTGCCAGCAGCCAGATAGCGGCCATGGGGGTTGGAGCCAAAAACATTCAGTACTTC
many,TRBV20-1,TRBJ1-2,-,CSARGGRTVDGYTF,TGCAGTGCTAGAGGCGGAAGGACAGTTGATGGCTACACCTTC
few,TRBV7-6,TRBJ2-6,-,CASSLIHPVSGANVLTF,TGTGCCAGCAGCTTAATCCATCCGGTCTCTGGGGCCAACGTCCTGACTTTC
-,TRBV27,TRBJ2-7,TRBD1,CASSKDRDSVGYEQYF,TGTGCCAGCAGCAAAGACCGGGACAGTGTTGGCTACGAGCAGTACTTC
many,TRBV29-1,TRBJ1-1,-,CSVEEGRGAFF,TGCAGCGTTGAAGAAGGGCGGGGAGCTTTCTTT
many,TRBV3-1,TRBJ2-7,TRBD2,CASSREGIEQYF,TGTGCCAGCAGCCGGGAGGGGATCGAGCAGTACTTC
few,TRBV20-1,TRBJ1-6,-,CSARYSNSYNSPLHF,TGCAGTGCTAGATACAGCAACTCCTATAATTCACCCCTCCACTTT
many,TRBV20-1,TRBJ2-1,-,CSENGPANYNEQFF,TGCAGTGAAAATGGACCAGCTAACTACAATGAGCAGTTCTTC
many,TRBV5-1,TRBJ2-3,-,CASSRDGGFTDTQYF,TGCGCCAGCAGCCGGGACGGCGGATTCACAGATACGCAGTATTTT
many,TRBV7-2,TRBJ2-7,-,CASSLANSEQYF,TGTGCCAGCAGCTTAGCGAATTCCGAGCAGTACTTC
many,TRBV28,TRBJ2-5,-,CASSLNSPETQYF,TGTGCCAGCAGTTTAAACTCACCAGAGACCCAGTACTTC
many,TRBV10-3,TRBJ1-1,-,CAISDGTNRMNTEAFF,TGTGCCATCAGTGATGGCACTAACCGTATGAACACTGAAGCTTTCTTT
few,TRBV5-6,TRBJ2-5,-,CASSPKDRFETQYF,TGTGCCAGCAGCCCAAAGGATCGGTTCGAGACCCAGTACTTC
many,TRBV15,TRBJ2-7,TRBD1,CATSRAQGTGSYEQYF,TGTGCCACCAGCAGAGCCCAAGGGACAGGGAGTTACGAGCAGTACTTC
many,TRBV6-5,TRBJ1-4,-,CASSYAIGRVANEKLFF,TGTGCCAGCAGTTACGCAATAGGCCGGGTAGCTAATGAAAAACTGTTTTTT
many,TRBV7-9,TRBJ2-3,TRBD2,CASSFGRGPRGTDTQYF,TGTGCCAGCAGCTTCGGGAGGGGTCCACGGGGCACAGATACGCAGTATTTT
-,TRBV19,TRBJ1-2,-,CATNSPRGYGYTF,TGTGCCACCAACAGCCCCCGGGGCTATGGCTACACCTTC
many,TRBV5-1,TRBJ2-1,-,CASSLGLGTNEQFF,TGCGCCAGCAGCTTGGGTTTAGGGACCAATGAGCAGTTCTTC